This T cell receptor beta chain was found in a study of shared T cell receptors in the human thymus. This CDR3 has 19 amino acids. From germline, CDR1 is MNHEY and CDR2 SMNVEV (reference sequence). Trimming at V came to 2 bases and at J to 0 bases, leaving 11 bases not matched to a gene. The protocol was immunoSEQ multiplex PCR, while the TCRdb copy is restricted to in-frame clones and leaves out a portion. The sample shows about 380,000 clones, 85% to 95% of them seen only once. Sequenced material: thymocytes. The chain couples TRBV27 to TRBJ2-7, with 12 bases lining up with TRBD2. The TCR comes from a human donor. The CDR3 reads CASSLKLAGGGTSSYEQYF. As DNA, the CDR3 is TGTGCCAGCAGTTTAAAGCTAGCGGGAGGGGGTACAAGCTCCTACGAGCAGTACTTC.